These 10 T cell receptor beta chains share one sample of origin, sequenced in a study of T cell responses to AZD1222 COVID-19 vaccine. TCRdb's table, derived via immunoSEQ multiplex PCR, lists solely in-frame clones and lacks some. The sample has 100,000 to 120,000 clones, approximately 89% seen once. The source was peripheral blood, collected on day 0 of MenACWY control vaccination. The source of these receptors is an adult in good health.

This chain links TRBV29-1 with TRBJ2-5, with D perhaps given as TRBD1 or TRBD2 (5 bases each). CDR3 length: 16 residues. Trimming cost V 3 bases and J 1 base, with 18 bases left between them. Germline V gives CDR1 SQVTM, CDR2 ANQGSEA. The CDR3 DNA follows: TGCAGCGTTGACGGGACGGACAATACCCTCCAAGAGACCCAGTACTTC. Protein sequence: CSVDGTDNTLQETQYF.

The chain joins TRBV7-6 to TRBJ2-7; 7 bases map to TRBD1. This CDR3 has 15 amino acids. The V gene's germline CDR1 is SGHVS and CDR2 FNYEAQ. V was pared by 1 base and J by 0 bases, with 3 bases of the junction left unmatched. For the CDR3, the DNA is TGTGCCAGCAGCTTAGAAGGGGGCAACTCCTACGAGCAGTACTTC. Amino acids: CASSLEGGNSYEQYF.

The genes are TRBV5-4 and TRBJ1-5; 11 nucleotides agree with TRBD1. Unmatched junction bases numbered 7, after V lost 4 bases and J lost 4 bases. Germline loops: CDR1 SGHNT, CDR2 YYREEE (reference sequence). The CDR3 runs 16 residues. In nucleotides, the CDR3 is TGTGCCAGCAGCGACGGGACAGGGGGATTAAATCAGCCCCAGCATTTT. Its protein is CASSDGTGGLNQPQHF.

This chain uses TRBV5-1 with TRBJ1-2; possible D gene TRBD1, 5 bases. Between the trimmed V and J ends, which lost 1 base and 5 bases, there was a span of 15 bases. The CDR3 sequence is 15 residues long. CDR1 and CDR2 (germline): SGHRS, YFSETQ. The CDR3 coding sequence is TGCGCCAGCAGCTTGCGGGCGACAGCCAATTATGGCTACACCTTC. It is translated as CASSLRATANYGYTF.

DNA of the CDR3: TGCGCCAGCAGCCTAACTCCAGGGACTTATGGCTACACCTTC. Translating it yields CASSLTPGTYGYTF. V usage is TRBV5-1 and J usage is TRBJ1-2; weak D call: TRBD1 (5 bases). Germline lookup yields CDR1 SGHRS and CDR2 YFSETQ. Trimming stripped 4 bases from V and 5 bases from J, with 15 bases between. The CDR3 is 14 amino acids.

The chain employs TRBV5-5 and TRBJ2-5, with unresolved D. The CDR3 length is 16 residues. CDR1 and CDR2 (germline): SGHKS, YYEKEE (reference sequence). V lost 2 bases, J lost 1 base, and 15 bases lay in between. The CDR3 nucleotides read TGTGCCAGCAGCTTATTTCCTACCGACACCCAAGAGACCCAGTACTTC. Translation: CASSLFPTDTQETQYF.

V is TRBV5-1 and J is TRBJ2-3; 10 nucleotides agree with TRBD1. Germline assignment: CDR1 SGHRS and CDR2 YFSETQ. This CDR3 is 16 amino acids long. V dropped 0 bases and J dropped 1; count of bases not matched to a gene: 2. The CDR3 loop reads CASSLAGTGGTDTQYF. The CDR3 region has the DNA TGCGCCAGCAGCTTGGCAGGGACAGGGGGCACAGATACGCAGTATTTT. The full variable domain, its missing parts supplied by reference TRBV5-1 and TRBJ2-3, is KAGVTQTPRYLIKTRGQQVTLSCSPISGHRSVSWYQQTPGQGLQFLFEYFSETQRNKGNFPGRFSGRQFSNSRSEMNVSTLELGDSALYLCASSLAGTGGTDTQYFGPGTRLTVL.

V usage is TRBV7-2 and J usage is TRBJ1-5; no firm D call. CDR3 length equals 15 residues. Germline lookup yields CDR1 SGHTA and CDR2 FQGNSA. The V gene lost 5 bases and the J gene lost 0 bases, with 11 bases spanning the gap. Written as DNA, the CDR3 is TGTGCCAGCAGCCGCTCGACGGTTAGCAATCAGCCCCAGCATTTT. Amino acid sequence: CASSRSTVSNQPQHF.

The V and J genes are TRBV9 and TRBJ1-4; 8 bases match TRBD1. Germline trimming cut 2 bases from V and 7 bases from J; bases unmatched to any gene: 7. The germline gives CDR1 SGDLS, CDR2 YYNGEE. The CDR3 length is 15 residues. The CDR3 spells CASSVQPGTGEKLFF. The CDR3, as DNA: TGTGCCAGCAGCGTGCAACCCGGGACAGGTGAAAAACTGTTTTTT.

This rearrangement joins TRBV7-2 to TRBJ2-3; 7 bases agree with TRBD2. Germline V gene lookup returns CDR1 SGHTA and CDR2 FQGNSA. V lost 3 bases and J lost 2; bases outside the gene matches: 8. The CDR3 runs 16 residues. The CDR3 DNA sequence: TGTGCCAGCAGCTTTTGGGGAGGGCCTTCCACAGATACGCAGTATTTT. It translates to CASSFWGGPSTDTQYF.